The clone carrying this T cell receptor (beta chain) was seen ten or more times. The antigen remains unidentified. The entry originates in a study of T-cell reconstitution after alpha-beta-depleted transplantation in children. Study-wide points: From newly produced T cells came most of the T-cell counts and diversity one year after transplant. About two months after transplant, alpha-beta T cells reportedly came from several hundred expanded graft clones. Several patients had high TCRbeta diversity at day 60; it came from surviving recipient T cells and thymic progenitors.

Unique molecular identifiers featured in how the TCRbeta library was prepared. One entry per CDR3 protein results from TCRdb running MiXCR on the PCR reads. This repertoire shows 450,000 to 600,000 distinct CDR3 sequences, roughly a tenth found once; its top ten account for about 2.1%. Trimming took 4 bases from V and 6 from J; bases not matched to a gene: 10. The CDR3 spans 15 residues. The germline CDR1 and CDR2 sequences are LGHNT and FRNRAP. The chain employs TRBV12-5 and TRBJ2-7, with 9 bases matching TRBD1. The source is a child aged 2-15 years with inherited bone marrow failure, due to receive a stem cell transplant. The sequenced sample was PBMCs, obtained before TCRalphabeta/CD19-depleted stem cell transplant. DNA for the CDR3: TGTGCTAGTGGTTCCCTTCCGGGACAGGGACGCGAGCAGTACTTC. Its protein product is CASGSLPGQGREQYF.